One and the same sample provided the 16 T cell receptor beta chains below, sequenced in a study of identical twins. TCRdb itself ran the 5' RACE reads through MiXCR, one entry per CDR3 protein. The table records approximately 490,000 distinct CDR3 sequences, around 24% of them present only once. The same specimen was also included in a second study, on yellow fever vaccine responses in identical twins.

Input material: CD4+ T cells sorted from blood. These TCRs come from a woman in her late teens or twenties in good health.

The genes are TRBV3-1 and TRBJ1-1, with a weak D call TRBD1 (6 bases). Germline assignment: CDR1 LGHDT and CDR2 YNNKEL (reference sequence). The CDR3 is made up of 15 amino acids. The ends were cut back, 4 bases at V and 1 base at J, with 13 bases in the middle. CDR3 nucleotides: TGTGCCAGCAGCCGAGTCCGGACAGAGAACACTGAAGCTTTCTTT. This encodes CASSRVRTENTEAFF. Drawing the rest from reference TRBV3-1 and TRBJ1-1, the complete variable domain is DTAVSQTPKYLVTQMGNDKSIKCEQNLGHDTMYWYKQDSKKFLKIMFSYNNKELIINETVPNRFSPKSPDKAHLNLHINSLELGDSAVYFCASSRVRTENTEAFFGQGTRLTVV.

V gene TRBV7-9 combines with J gene TRBJ1-4; D gene uncertain. Germline lookup yields CDR1 SEHNR and CDR2 FQNEAQ (reference sequence). The CDR3 is 14 amino acids. V was cut by 5 bases and J by 6 bases, with 13 bases left in between. The CDR3 bases are TGTGCCAGCAGCAAGGAACCTGGGGATGAAAAACTGTTTTTT. Residues: CASSKEPGDEKLFF.

The CDR3 bases are TGTGCCAGCAGCCGTGGACTAGCGGGAGGCACCGGGGAGCTGTTTTTT. Its protein product is CASSRGLAGGTGELFF. V is TRBV11-2 and J is TRBJ2-2; 14 nucleotides match TRBD2. The V segment lost 5 bases and the J segment 4 bases; nucleotides outside the gene matches: 3. The CDR3 has 16 amino acids. Germline V gene sequence: CDR1 SGHAT, CDR2 FQNNGV.

The V gene is TRBV18, the J gene TRBJ2-7; 7 bases align to TRBD2. V was clipped by 3 bases and J by 2 bases; unmatched bases: 7. The CDR3 totals 15 residues. Germline CDR1 reads KGHSH; CDR2 reads LQKENI. CDR3 sequence reads: CASSPSRTSPYEQYF. CDR3 nucleotides: TGTGCCAGCTCACCCAGCCGGACTAGTCCCTACGAGCAGTACTTC. Using reference TRBV18 and TRBJ2-7 for the parts outside the CDR3, the full variable domain is NAGVMQNPRHLVRRRGQEARLRCSPMKGHSHVYWYRQLPEEGLKFMVYLQKENIIDESGMPKERFSAEFPKEGPSILRIQQVVRGDSAAYFCASSPSRTSPYEQYFGPGTRLTVT.

This clonotype was counted between two and nine times. J is TRBJ2-2 and V is TRBV27; 11 nucleotides agree with TRBD2. V trimming: 5 bases; J trimming: 4 bases; junction bases outside the gene matches: 12. The CDR3 is made up of 18 amino acids. The germline V gene encodes CDR1 MNHEY and CDR2 SMNVEV (reference sequence). Written as DNA, the CDR3 is TGTGCCAGCAGTCCGGGGGGACTAGCGGACTTATCCACCGGGGAGCTGTTTTTT. Protein product: CASSPGGLADLSTGELFF.

This chain joins TRBV10-2 and TRBJ1-5, with D unresolved. This CDR3 is 13 amino acids long. Between the trimmed V and J ends, which lost 8 bases and 6 bases, there was a span of 14 bases. Germline V gene sequence: CDR1 WSHSY, CDR2 SAAADI. The chain's CDR3 is CASSLEWLQPQHF. The DNA for the CDR3 is TGCGCCAGCTCCCTCGAGTGGCTTCAGCCCCAGCATTTT.

This clonotype appeared a few times. V gene TRBV12-3 or TRBV12-4 combines with J gene TRBJ2-4; the D gene is possibly TRBD1 (6 bases). This CDR3 region has 14 residues. Trimming removed 3 bases from V and 8 bases from J, with 14 bases in between. In nucleotides, the CDR3 is TGTGCCAGCAGTTTCGGTGCAGGGGTGGACATTCAGTACTTC. It translates to CASSFGAGVDIQYF.

This chain connects TRBV11-1 to TRBJ2-1, with TRBD2 matching 13 bases. Looked up from germline, CDR1 is SGHAT and CDR2 is FQDESV (reference sequence). The CDR3 runs to 15 residues. The trim removed 4 bases at V and 7 bases at J, leaving 4 bases unmatched. The CDR3 here is CASSSGLAGANEQFF. The CDR3 DNA follows: TGTGCCAGCAGCTCCGGACTAGCGGGAGCAAATGAGCAGTTCTTC.

This clonotype showed up just a few times. The chain has TRBV24-1 and TRBJ2-3; 9 bases are shared with TRBD1. CDR1 and CDR2 from the germline V gene are KGHDR and SFDVKD. The length of the CDR3 is 16 residues. The V and J ends lost 4 bases and 3 bases, in that order; junction bases with no gene match: 7. The CDR3 DNA reads as TGTGCCACCAGTGAGAGCCGGGACAGGGTGACAGATACGCAGTATTTT. Its protein product is CATSESRDRVTDTQYF.

This chain joins TRBV12-3 or TRBV12-4 and TRBJ2-5; no clear D. This CDR3 is 14 amino acids long. The V gene lost 6 bases and the J gene lost 3 bases, with 14 bases spanning the gap. Written as DNA, the CDR3 is TGTGCCAGCAGCGACCCAAAAACTAAAGAGACCCAGTACTTC. Amino acids: CASSDPKTKETQYF.

This clonotype was detected only a few times. This chain links TRBV6-1 with TRBJ2-7; D may match TRBD1 or TRBD2 (6 bases each). The CDR3 extends over 14 amino acids. Trimming stripped 6 bases from V and 0 bases from J, with 12 bases between. The germline CDR1 and CDR2 sequences are MNHNS and SASEGT. The DNA for the CDR3 is TGTGCCAGCAGGCGGGACATGGTCTCCTACGAGCAGTACGTC. Amino acid sequence: CASRRDMVSYEQYV.

The J gene is TRBJ2-1, the V gene TRBV21-1; the table assigns TRBD2, which was not confirmed against the DNA. TRBV21-1 counts as a pseudogene. The CDR3 has 17 residues. CDR3 protein: CASSKRREKISYNEQFF. DNA for the CDR3: TGTGCCAGCAGCAAACGGCGGGAAAAGATCTCCTACAATGAGCAGTTCTTC.

This clonotype was seen more than once but under ten times. The chain carries TRBV19 and TRBJ2-1, with D uncertain. This CDR3 contains 11 residues. V was trimmed by 8 bases and J by 12 bases, leaving 14 bases between them. Germline values: CDR1 LNHDA, CDR2 SQIVND (reference sequence). Here the CDR3 reads CASRSDGRQFF. In DNA form, the CDR3 reads TGTGCCAGTCGGTCCGATGGTCGGCAGTTCTTC.

This clonotype was found a few times. The rearrangement joins TRBV9 to TRBJ2-7; TRBD2 might be the D (6 bases). V lost 4 bases, J lost 0 bases, and 11 bases lay in between. Per germline, CDR1 SGDLS and CDR2 YYNGEE. CDR3 size: 14 residues. The DNA for the CDR3 is TGTGCCAGCAGCCGGGGGACGATCTCCTACGAGCAGTACTTC. Translating gives CASSRGTISYEQYF.

This clonotype has more than one count but fewer than ten. The chain combines TRBV5-1 with TRBJ2-6; weak D call: TRBD2 (5 bases). Trimming removed 2 bases from V and 0 bases from J, with 15 bases in between. Germline CDR1 SGHRS, CDR2 YFSETQ. The CDR3 is 18 residues long. The CDR3 loop reads CASSLGLQPFSGANVLTF. The DNA for the CDR3 is TGCGCCAGCAGCTTAGGACTGCAACCTTTCTCTGGGGCCAACGTCCTGACTTTC.

This clonotype has more than one count but fewer than ten. For the CDR3, the DNA is TGCAGTGCTAGAGATCCCCGGACGGACAGCTCCTATAATTCACCCCTCCACTTT. It encodes CSARDPRTDSSYNSPLHF. The chain joins TRBV20-1 to TRBJ1-6, with D possibly being TRBD1 (6 bases). This CDR3 comprises 18 residues. The V gene lost 0 bases and the J gene lost 0 bases, with 15 bases spanning the gap. The germline V gene encodes CDR1 DFQATT and CDR2 SNEGSKA (reference sequence).